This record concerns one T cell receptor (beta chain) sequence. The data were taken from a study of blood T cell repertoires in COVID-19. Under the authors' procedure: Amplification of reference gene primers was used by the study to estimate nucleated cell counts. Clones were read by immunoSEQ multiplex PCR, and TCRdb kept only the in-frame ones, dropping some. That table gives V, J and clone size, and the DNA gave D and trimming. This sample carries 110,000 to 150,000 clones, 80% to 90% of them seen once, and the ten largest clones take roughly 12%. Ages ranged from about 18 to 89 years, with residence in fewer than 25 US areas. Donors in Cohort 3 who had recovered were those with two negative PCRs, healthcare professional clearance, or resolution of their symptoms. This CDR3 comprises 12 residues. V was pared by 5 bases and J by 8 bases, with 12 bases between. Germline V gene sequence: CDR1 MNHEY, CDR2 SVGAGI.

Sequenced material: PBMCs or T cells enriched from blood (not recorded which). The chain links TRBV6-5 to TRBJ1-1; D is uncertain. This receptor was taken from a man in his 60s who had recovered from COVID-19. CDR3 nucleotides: TGTGCCAGCAGTCAACTAGTGGGGGAAGCTTTCTTT. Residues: CASSQLVGEAFF.